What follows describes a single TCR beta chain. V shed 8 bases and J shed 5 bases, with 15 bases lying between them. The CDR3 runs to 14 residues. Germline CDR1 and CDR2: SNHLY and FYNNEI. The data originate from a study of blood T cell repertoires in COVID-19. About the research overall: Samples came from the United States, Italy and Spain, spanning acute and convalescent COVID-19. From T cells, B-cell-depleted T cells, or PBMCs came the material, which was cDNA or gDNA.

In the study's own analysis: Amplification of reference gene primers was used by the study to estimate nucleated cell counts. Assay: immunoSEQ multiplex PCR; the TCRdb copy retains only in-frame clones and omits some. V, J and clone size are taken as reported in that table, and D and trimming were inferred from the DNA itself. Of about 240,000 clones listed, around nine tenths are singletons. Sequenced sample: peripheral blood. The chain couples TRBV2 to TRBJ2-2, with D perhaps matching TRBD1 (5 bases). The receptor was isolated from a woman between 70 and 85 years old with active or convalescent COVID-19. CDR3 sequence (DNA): TGTGCCAGCTTTAACGGACAATCGACCGGGGAGCTGTTTTTT. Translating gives CASFNGQSTGELFF.